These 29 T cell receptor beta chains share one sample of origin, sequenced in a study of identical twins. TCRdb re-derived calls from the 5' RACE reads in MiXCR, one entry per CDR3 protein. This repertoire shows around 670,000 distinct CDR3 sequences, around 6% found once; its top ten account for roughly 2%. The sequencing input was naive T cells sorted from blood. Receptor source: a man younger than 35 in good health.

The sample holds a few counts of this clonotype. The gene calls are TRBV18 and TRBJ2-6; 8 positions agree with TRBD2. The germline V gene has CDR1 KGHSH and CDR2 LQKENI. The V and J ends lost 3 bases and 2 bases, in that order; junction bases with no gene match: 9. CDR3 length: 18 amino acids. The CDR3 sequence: CASSPASGRSAGANVLTF. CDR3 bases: TGTGCCAGCTCACCGGCGAGCGGGAGAAGCGCTGGGGCCAACGTCCTGACTTTC.

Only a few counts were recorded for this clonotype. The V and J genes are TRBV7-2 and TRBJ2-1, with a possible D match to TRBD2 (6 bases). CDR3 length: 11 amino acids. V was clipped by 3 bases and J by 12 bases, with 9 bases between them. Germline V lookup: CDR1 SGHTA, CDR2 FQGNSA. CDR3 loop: CASSFARGQFF. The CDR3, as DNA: TGTGCCAGCAGCTTCGCGCGGGGGCAGTTCTTC.

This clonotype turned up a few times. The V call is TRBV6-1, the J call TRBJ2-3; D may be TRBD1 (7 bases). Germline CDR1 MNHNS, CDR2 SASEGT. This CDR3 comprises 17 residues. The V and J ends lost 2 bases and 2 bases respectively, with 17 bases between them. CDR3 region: CASSEYVAGQSTDTQYF. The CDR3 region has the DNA TGTGCCAGCAGTGAATATGTGGCGGGACAGTCCACAGATACGCAGTATTTT.

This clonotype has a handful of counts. This CDR3 is CASSQRTGARETQYF. DNA for the CDR3: TGTGCCAGCAGCCAACGGACAGGGGCGAGGGAGACCCAGTACTTC. The chain links TRBV5-5 to TRBJ2-5; 9 bases fit TRBD1. The CDR3 sequence is 15 residues long. J was trimmed by 5 bases and V by 4 bases; bases with no gene match: 9. Germline-derived CDR1 and CDR2 are SGHKS and YYEKEE (reference sequence).

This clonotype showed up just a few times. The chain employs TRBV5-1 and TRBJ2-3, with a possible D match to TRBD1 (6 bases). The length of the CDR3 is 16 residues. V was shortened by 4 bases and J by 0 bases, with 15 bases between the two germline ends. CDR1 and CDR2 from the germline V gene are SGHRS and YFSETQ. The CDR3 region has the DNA TGCGCCAGCAGCCAGCTCGGACAGTTTAGCACAGATACGCAGTATTTT. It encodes CASSQLGQFSTDTQYF.

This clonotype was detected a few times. In DNA form, the CDR3 reads TGTGCCAGCAGCTTAGCCCACGGGAACTCCTACAATGAGCAGTTCTTC. Protein sequence: CASSLAHGNSYNEQFF. The V and J genes are TRBV11-2 and TRBJ2-1; D may be TRBD2 (5 bases). CDR1 and CDR2 from the germline V gene are SGHAT and FQNNGV. The CDR3 totals 16 residues. V lost 1 base to trimming and J lost 0 bases, with 10 bases between them.

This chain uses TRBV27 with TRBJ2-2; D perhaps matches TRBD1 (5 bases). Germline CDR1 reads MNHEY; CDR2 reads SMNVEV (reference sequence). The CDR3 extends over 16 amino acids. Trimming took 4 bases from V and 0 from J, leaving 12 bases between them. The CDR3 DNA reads TGTGCCAGCAGTTCAGGGTGGGGCGCGAACACCGGGGAGCTGTTTTTT. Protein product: CASSSGWGANTGELFF.

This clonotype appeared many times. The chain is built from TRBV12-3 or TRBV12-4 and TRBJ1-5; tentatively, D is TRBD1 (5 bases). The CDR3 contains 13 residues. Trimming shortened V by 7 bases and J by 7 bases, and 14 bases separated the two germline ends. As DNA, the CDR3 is TGTGCCAGCACCTGGGGCGAGTTGCAGCCCCAGCATTTT. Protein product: CASTWGELQPQHF.

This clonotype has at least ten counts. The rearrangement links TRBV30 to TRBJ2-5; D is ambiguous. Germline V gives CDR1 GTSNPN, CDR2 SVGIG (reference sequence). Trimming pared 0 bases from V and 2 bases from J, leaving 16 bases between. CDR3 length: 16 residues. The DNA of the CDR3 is TGTGCCTGGAGTGTGGGTGCCCTTATTACTCAAGAGACCCAGTACTTC. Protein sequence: CAWSVGALITQETQYF.

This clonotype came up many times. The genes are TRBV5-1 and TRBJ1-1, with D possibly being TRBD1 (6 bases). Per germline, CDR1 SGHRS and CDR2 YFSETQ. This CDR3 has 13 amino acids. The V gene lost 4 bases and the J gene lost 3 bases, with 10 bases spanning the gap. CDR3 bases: TGCGCCAGCAGCCCTAGGACAGACACTGAAGCTTTCTTT. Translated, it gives CASSPRTDTEAFF.

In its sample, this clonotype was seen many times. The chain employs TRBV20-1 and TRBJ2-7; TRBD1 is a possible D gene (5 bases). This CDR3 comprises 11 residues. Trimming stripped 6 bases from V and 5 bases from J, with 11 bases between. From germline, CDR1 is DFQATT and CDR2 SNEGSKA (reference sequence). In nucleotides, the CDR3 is TGCAGTGCCCACAGGAGCGACGAGCAGTACTTC. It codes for CSAHRSDEQYF.

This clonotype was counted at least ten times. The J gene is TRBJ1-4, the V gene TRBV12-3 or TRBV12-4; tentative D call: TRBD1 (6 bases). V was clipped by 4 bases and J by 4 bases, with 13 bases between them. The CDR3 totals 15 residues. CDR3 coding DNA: TGTGCCAGCAGTTACGGACAGAGCCTTAATGAAAAACTGTTTTTT. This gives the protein CASSYGQSLNEKLFF.

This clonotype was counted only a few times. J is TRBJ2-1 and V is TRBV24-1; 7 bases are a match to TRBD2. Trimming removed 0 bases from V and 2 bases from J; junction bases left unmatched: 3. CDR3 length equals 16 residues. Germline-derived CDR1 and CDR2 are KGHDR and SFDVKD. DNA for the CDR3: TGTGCCACCAGTGATTTGTCGGGACTAACCTACAATGAGCAGTTCTTC. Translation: CATSDLSGLTYNEQFF.

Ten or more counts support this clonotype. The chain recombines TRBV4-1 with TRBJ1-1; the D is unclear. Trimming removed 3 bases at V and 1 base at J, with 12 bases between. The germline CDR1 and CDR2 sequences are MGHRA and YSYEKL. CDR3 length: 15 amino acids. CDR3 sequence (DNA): TGCGCCAGCAGCCAGGTTGGACGAGGGAACACTGAAGCTTTCTTT. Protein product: CASSQVGRGNTEAFF.

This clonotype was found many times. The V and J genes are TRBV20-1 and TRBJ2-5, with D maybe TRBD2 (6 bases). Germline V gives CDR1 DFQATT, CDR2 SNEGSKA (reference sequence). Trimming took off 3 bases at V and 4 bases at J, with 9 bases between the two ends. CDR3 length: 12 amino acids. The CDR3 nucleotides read TGCAGTGCTAGGGAGGGGCGAGAGACCCAGTACTTC. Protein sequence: CSAREGRETQYF.

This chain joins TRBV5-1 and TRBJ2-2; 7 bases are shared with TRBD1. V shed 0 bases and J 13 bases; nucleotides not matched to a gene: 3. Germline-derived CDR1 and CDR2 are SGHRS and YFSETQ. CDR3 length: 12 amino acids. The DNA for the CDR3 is TGCGCCAGCAGCTTGGGACAGGGTACGCTGTTTTTT. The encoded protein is CASSLGQGTLFF.

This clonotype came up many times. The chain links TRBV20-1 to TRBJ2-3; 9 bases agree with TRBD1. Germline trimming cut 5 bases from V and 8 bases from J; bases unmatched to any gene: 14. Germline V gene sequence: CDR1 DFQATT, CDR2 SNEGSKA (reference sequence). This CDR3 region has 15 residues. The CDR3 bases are TGCAGTGCTTCCACAGGGGGCCTTTCGGGTCGTACGCAGTATTTT. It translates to CSASTGGLSGRTQYF.

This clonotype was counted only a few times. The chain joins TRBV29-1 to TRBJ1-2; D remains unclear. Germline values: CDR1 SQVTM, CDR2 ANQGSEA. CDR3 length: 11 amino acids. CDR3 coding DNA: TGCGCCGACGGGTGGGACTATGGCTACACCTTC. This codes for CADGWDYGYTF. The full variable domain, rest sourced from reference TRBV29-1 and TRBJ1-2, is SAVISQKPSRDICQRGTSLTIQCQVDSQVTMMFWYRQQPGQSLTLIATANQGSEATYESGFVIDKFPISRPNLTFSTLTVSNMSPEDSSIYLCADGWDYGYTFGSGTRLTVV.

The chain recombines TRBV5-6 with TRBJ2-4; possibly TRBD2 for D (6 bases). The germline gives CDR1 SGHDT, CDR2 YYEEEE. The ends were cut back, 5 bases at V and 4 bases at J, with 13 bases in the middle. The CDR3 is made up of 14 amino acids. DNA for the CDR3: TGTGCCAGCAGGAGGGGAGGAGGGAAAAACATTCAGTACTTC. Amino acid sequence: CASRRGGGKNIQYF.

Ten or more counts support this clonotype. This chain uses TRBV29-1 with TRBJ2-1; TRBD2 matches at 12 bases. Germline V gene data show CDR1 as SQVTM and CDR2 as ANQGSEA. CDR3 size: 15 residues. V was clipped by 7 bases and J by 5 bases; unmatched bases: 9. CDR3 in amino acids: CSAGRGLAGNNEQFF. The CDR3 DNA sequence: TGCAGCGCCGGACGAGGACTAGCGGGAAACAATGAGCAGTTCTTC.

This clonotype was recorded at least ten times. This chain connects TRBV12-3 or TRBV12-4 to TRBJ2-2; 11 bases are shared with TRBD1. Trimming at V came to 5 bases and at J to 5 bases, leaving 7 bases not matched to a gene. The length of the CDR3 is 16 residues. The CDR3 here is CASSPGQGAGTGELFF. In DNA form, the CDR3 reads TGTGCCAGCAGTCCTGGACAGGGGGCCGGGACCGGGGAGCTGTTTTTT.

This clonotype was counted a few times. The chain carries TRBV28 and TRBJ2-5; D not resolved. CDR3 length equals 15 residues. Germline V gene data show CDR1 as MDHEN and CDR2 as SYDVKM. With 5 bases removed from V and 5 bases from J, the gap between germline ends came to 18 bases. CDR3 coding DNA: TGTGCCAGCAGTGAACCAGATACCGCCCGGGAGACCCAGTACTTC. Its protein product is CASSEPDTARETQYF.

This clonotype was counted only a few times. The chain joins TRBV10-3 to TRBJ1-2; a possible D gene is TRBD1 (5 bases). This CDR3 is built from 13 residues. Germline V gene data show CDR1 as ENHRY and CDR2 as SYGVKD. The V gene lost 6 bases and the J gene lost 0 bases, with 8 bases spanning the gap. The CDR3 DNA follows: TGTGCCATCAGCAGGGTGTCTAACTATGGCTACACCTTC. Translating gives CAISRVSNYGYTF.

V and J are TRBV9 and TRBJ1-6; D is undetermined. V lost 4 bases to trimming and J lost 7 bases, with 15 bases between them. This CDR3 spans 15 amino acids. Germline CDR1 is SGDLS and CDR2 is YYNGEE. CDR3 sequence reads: CASSPGLSGNSPLHF. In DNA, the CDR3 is TGTGCCAGCAGCCCAGGACTGTCGGGGAATTCACCCCTCCACTTT.

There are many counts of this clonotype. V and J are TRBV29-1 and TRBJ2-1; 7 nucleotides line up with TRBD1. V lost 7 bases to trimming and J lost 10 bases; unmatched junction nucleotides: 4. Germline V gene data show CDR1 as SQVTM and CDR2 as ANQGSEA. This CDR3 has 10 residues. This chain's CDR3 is CSANRGEQFF. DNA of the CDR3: TGCAGCGCTAACAGGGGCGAGCAGTTCTTC.

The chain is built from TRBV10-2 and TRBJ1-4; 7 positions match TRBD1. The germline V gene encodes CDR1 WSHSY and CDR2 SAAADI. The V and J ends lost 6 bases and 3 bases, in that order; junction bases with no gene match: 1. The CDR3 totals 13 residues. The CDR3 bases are TGCGCCAGCAGACAGGGGTCTAATGAAAAACTGTTTTTT. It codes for CASRQGSNEKLFF.

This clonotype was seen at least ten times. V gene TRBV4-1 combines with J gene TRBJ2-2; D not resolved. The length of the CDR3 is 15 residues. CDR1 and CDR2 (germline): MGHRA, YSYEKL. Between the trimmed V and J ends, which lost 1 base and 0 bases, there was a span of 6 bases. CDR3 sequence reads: CASSQGPANTGELFF. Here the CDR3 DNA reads TGCGCCAGCAGCCAAGGCCCAGCGAACACCGGGGAGCTGTTTTTT.

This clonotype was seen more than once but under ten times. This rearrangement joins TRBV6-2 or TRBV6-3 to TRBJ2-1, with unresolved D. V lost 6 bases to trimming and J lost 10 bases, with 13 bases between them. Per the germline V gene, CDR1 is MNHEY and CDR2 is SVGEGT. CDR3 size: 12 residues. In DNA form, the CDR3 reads TGTGCCAGCAGGACCGGGCCCGGGGAGCAGTTCTTC. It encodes CASRTGPGEQFF.

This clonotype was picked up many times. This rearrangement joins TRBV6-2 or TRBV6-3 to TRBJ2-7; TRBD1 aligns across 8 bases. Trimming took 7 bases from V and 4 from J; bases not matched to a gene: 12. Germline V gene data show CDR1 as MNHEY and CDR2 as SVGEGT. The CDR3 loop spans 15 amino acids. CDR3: CASTTPTGVQYEQYF. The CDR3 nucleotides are TGTGCCAGCACAACCCCGACAGGGGTGCAATACGAGCAGTACTTC.